Following are 23 T cell receptor beta chains from one sample sequenced in a study of T cell clonality in common variable immunodeficiency. TCRdb's table, derived via immunoSEQ multiplex PCR, lists solely in-frame clones and lacks some. This sample includes tens of thousands of clones with no singletons; its ten biggest clones take up 1.5% to 2%. Sample: peripheral blood mononuclear cells. The source is a person between 18 and 75 years old in good health.

This clone was counted ten times or more. The CDR3 is cut off 3 residues early in the read; its end comes from the germline J gene. This chain uses TRBV5-1 with TRBJ2-1, with D uncertain. The CDR3 is made up of 11 amino acids. Trimming left V 0 bases short and J 8 bases short, with 3 bases between. Germline values: CDR1 SGHRS, CDR2 YFSETQ. CDR3 bases read: TGCGCCAGCAGCTTGGAGGATGAG. Amino acid sequence: CASSLEDE. The CDR3 in full is CASSLEDEQFF.

This clone has at least ten counts. The CDR3 extends 3 residues past the end of the read, so its final part is completed from the germline J gene. This rearrangement joins TRBV2 to TRBJ2-1, with 8 positions matching TRBD2. Germline CDR1 and CDR2: SNHLY and FYNNEI. This CDR3 is built from 15 residues. J lost 3 bases, V lost 8 bases, and 9 bases had no gene match. The sequenced CDR3 bases are TGTGCCAGCTCTGCGGGGGGAGCCCTCTACAATGAG. It specifies CASSAGGALYNE. The entire CDR3 reads CASSAGGALYNEQFF.

In its sample, this clone was seen a few times. The CDR3 end is not reached by the read, which stops 3 residues before it; the germline J gene fills it in. V and J are TRBV5-1 and TRBJ2-7, with a tentative D call TRBD1 (5 bases). The germline CDR1 and CDR2 sequences are SGHRS and YFSETQ. The CDR3 consists of 15 residues. The germline V and J ends were trimmed by 0 bases and 3 bases, with 13 bases remaining between them. CDR3 loop: CASSLDGSGNYEQYF. The sequenced part of the CDR3 DNA is TGCGCCAGCAGCTTGGATGGCTCAGGGAACTACGAG.

This clone has a count of ten or more. Coverage ceases 3 residues before the CDR3 finishes, and the germline J gene fills in the end. The rearrangement uses TRBV28 and TRBJ2-7, with D tentatively TRBD2 (6 bases). Trimming cost V 7 bases and J 4 bases, with 14 bases left between them. This CDR3 contains 13 residues. Germline V gene lookup returns CDR1 MDHEN and CDR2 SYDVKM. This CDR3 is CASIAPSGYEQYF. The part of the CDR3 DNA that was read is TGTGCCAGCATAGCCCCCAGCGGGTACGAG.

Ten or more counts support this clone. The read comes to an end 3 residues before the CDR3 does, leaving the germline J gene to fill in the end. The rearrangement uses TRBV28 and TRBJ2-7, with D maybe TRBD1 (6 bases). V was trimmed by 1 base and J by 2 bases, leaving 9 bases between them. This CDR3 comprises 14 residues. Germline CDR1 reads MDHEN; CDR2 reads SYDVKM. CDR3 bases read: TGTGCCAGCAGTTTATTCAGGGGTCCCTACGAG. This translates into CASSLFRGPYE. The full CDR3 protein reads CASSLFRGPYEQYF.

This clone was counted ten times or more. The read gets to within 3 residues of the CDR3 end, and the germline J gene fills in the rest. This chain uses TRBV5-4 with TRBJ2-3, with TRBD2 as a possible D gene (6 bases). Germline V gene lookup returns CDR1 SGHNT and CDR2 YYREEE (reference sequence). The CDR3 spans 15 residues. The V end was cut by 0 bases, the J end by 4 bases, with 12 bases between. This CDR3 reads CASSLGAGLADTQYF. The sequenced part of the CDR3 DNA is TGTGCCAGCAGCTTGGGGGCGGGGTTGGCAGATACG.

This clone was picked up many times. The CDR3 end is not reached by the read, which stops 3 residues before it; the germline J gene fills it in. This chain uses TRBV3-1 (or the pseudogene TRBV3-2) with TRBJ1-1; TRBD1 agrees at 11 bases. Germline CDR1 reads LGHDT; CDR2 reads YNNKEL (reference sequence). The J segment lost 4 bases and the V segment lost 3 bases, leaving 7 bases of the junction unmatched. This CDR3 is 16 amino acids long. The CDR3 reads CASSHSDRGLGTEAFF. CDR3 DNA (partial): TGTGCCAGCAGCCACTCGGACAGGGGGCTGGGCACTGAA.

This clone was counted ten times or more. The CDR3 end lies 3 residues beyond the end of the read and is filled in from the germline J gene. The chain employs TRBV11-2 and TRBJ1-4; possibly TRBD1 for D (5 bases). Deletions cut 1 base from V and 7 bases from J, with 10 bases between. Germline assignment: CDR1 SGHAT and CDR2 FQNNGV. The length of the CDR3 is 14 residues. The sequenced CDR3 bases are TGTGCCAGCAGCTTAGGATTGAGGGGTGAAAAA. It specifies CASSLGLRGEK. The whole CDR3 reads CASSLGLRGEKLFF. Variable domain in full (rest from reference TRBV11-2 and TRBJ1-4): EAGVAQSPRYKIIEKRQSVAFWCNPISGHATLYWYQQILGQGPKLLIQFQNNGVVDDSQLPKDRFSAERLKGVDSTLKIQPAKLEDSAVYLCASSLGLRGEKLFFGSGTQLSVL.

This clone was seen repeatedly, ten times or more. The CDR3 end falls 3 residues outside the read, so it is completed with the germline J gene. The chain has TRBV19 and TRBJ1-1; no clear D. Germline V CDR1 and CDR2: LNHDA, SQIVND (reference sequence). This CDR3 is 14 amino acids long. The CDR3 sequence is CASISSMGQREAFF. The part of the CDR3 DNA that was read is TGTGCCAGTATCAGTAGTATGGGTCAGCGAGAA.

At least ten counts were recorded for this clone. The CDR3 end lies 3 residues beyond the end of the read and is filled in from the germline J gene. The J gene is TRBJ2-7, the V gene TRBV29-1; D is undetermined. Germline loops: CDR1 SQVTM, CDR2 ANQGSEA. This CDR3 contains 11 residues. Trimming cost V 2 bases and J 3 bases, with 5 bases left between them. CDR3 bases read: TGCAGCGTTGAAACTTACTACGAG. This gives the protein CSVETYYE. The CDR3 in full is CSVETYYEQYF.

This clone was recorded many times. The CDR3 end lies 3 residues beyond the end of the read and is filled in from the germline J gene. The chain uses TRBV2 and TRBJ1-4; D possibly corresponds to TRBD1 (5 bases). Germline lookup yields CDR1 SNHLY and CDR2 FYNNEI. V lost 7 bases and J 7 bases, leaving 13 bases between the germline ends. This CDR3 comprises 13 residues. Here the CDR3 reads CASIRWGVEKLFF. Partial CDR3 DNA: TGTGCCAGCATCAGATGGGGGGTTGAAAAA.

This clone was recorded many times. The missing CDR3 end, 3 residues past where the read stops, is filled in from the germline J gene. This rearrangement joins TRBV7-2 to TRBJ2-5; TRBD2 agrees at 8 bases. CDR3 size: 18 residues. In germline, CDR1 is SGHTA, CDR2 FQGNSA. Trimming cost V 0 bases and J 5 bases; bases outside gene matches: 14. CDR3 DNA, as far as it was read: TGTGCCAGCAGCTTAGCCCCCGGCCGGGCTGGCGGGGGGGAGACC. The encoded protein is CASSLAPGRAGGGET. Given in full, the CDR3 is CASSLAPGRAGGGETQYF.

This clone was seen at least ten times. The CDR3 goes on 3 residues after the read ends, and that part is filled in from the germline J gene. The chain employs TRBV5-1 and TRBJ2-7; 9 bases map to TRBD1. Germline CDR1 and CDR2: SGHRS and YFSETQ. Trimming took 0 bases from V and 5 from J; bases not matched to a gene: 6. This CDR3 is 15 amino acids long. The part of the CDR3 DNA that was read is TGCGCCAGCAGCTTGGACGGACAGGGGATCGACGAG. Protein sequence: CASSLDGQGIDE. The full CDR3 protein is CASSLDGQGIDEQYF.

There are many counts of this clone. From the germline J gene comes the end of the CDR3, since the read stops 3 residues before it. The J gene is TRBJ2-6, the V gene TRBV20-1; maybe TRBD1 (5 bases). The germline V gene has CDR1 DFQATT and CDR2 SNEGSKA (reference sequence). V was cut by 5 bases and J by 1 base, with 9 bases left in between. The CDR3 is 14 residues long. The part of the CDR3 DNA that was read is TGCAGTGCTTCACAGGCGTCTGGGGCCAACGTC. This codes for CSASQASGANV. From start to end, the CDR3 is CSASQASGANVLTF.

This clone was detected many times. The sequence runs out 3 residues before the end of the CDR3; the remainder is reconstructed from the germline J gene. The gene calls are TRBV18 and TRBJ2-1; 8 bases agree with TRBD1. V lost 3 bases, J lost 5 bases, and 21 bases stayed unmatched. The CDR3 is 20 amino acids. In germline, CDR1 is KGHSH, CDR2 LQKENI. The sequenced CDR3 bases are TGTGCCAGCTCACCCGGAGAAGGCAGGGGGCTAAGCCGGGCTAACAATGAG. Its translation: CASSPGEGRGLSRANNE. The entire CDR3 sequence reads CASSPGEGRGLSRANNEQFF. Complete variable domain (other parts from reference TRBV18 and TRBJ2-1): NAGVMQNPRHLVRRRGQEARLRCSPMKGHSHVYWYRQLPEEGLKFMVYLQKENIIDESGMPKERFSAEFPKEGPSILRIQQVVRGDSAAYFCASSPGEGRGLSRANNEQFFGPGTRLTVL.

The table lists this clone with many counts. Read data end 3 residues before the CDR3 end; the end is taken from the germline J gene. The chain employs TRBV7-9 and TRBJ2-6, with D unclear. V was shortened by 6 bases and J by 0 bases, with 3 bases between the two germline ends. Germline V CDR1 and CDR2: SEHNR, FQNEAQ (reference sequence). The CDR3 is made up of 13 amino acids. CDR3 bases read: TGTGCCAGCAGTAGCTCTGGGGCCAACGTC. Its translation is CASSSSGANV. The whole CDR3 sequence reads CASSSSGANVLTF.

This clone has a count of ten or more. CDR3 DNA (partial): TGTGCCAGCAGCCAAGGAGTGGGTAGCGGGGGGGCCGGGGAG. This sequence encodes CASSQGVGSGGAGE. The CDR3, in full, reads CASSQGVGSGGAGELFF. The chain couples TRBV4-2 to TRBJ2-2, with 11 positions matching TRBD2. With the read ending 3 residues before the CDR3 end, the germline J gene is used to fill in that end. Unmatched junction bases numbered 7, after V lost 1 base and J lost 6 bases. The germline V gene encodes CDR1 LGHNA and CDR2 YNFKEQ. The CDR3 runs to 17 residues.

This clone was recorded at least ten times. The covered CDR3 bases are TGTGCCAGCAGCTTAGCAACGGACCCAAGGGGAACTGAA. It translates to CASSLATDPRGTE. The whole CDR3 protein reads CASSLATDPRGTEAFF. This chain links TRBV7-6 with TRBJ1-1; maybe TRBD1 (5 bases). The CDR3 end falls 3 residues outside the read, so it is completed with the germline J gene. Germline loops: CDR1 SGHVS, CDR2 FNYEAQ. The CDR3 contains 16 residues. Trimming took off 0 bases at V and 5 bases at J, with 16 bases between the two ends.

This clone was detected many times. The CDR3 extends 3 residues past the end of the read, so its final part is completed from the germline J gene. The chain uses TRBV6-1 and TRBJ2-1; 9 bases line up with TRBD1. The CDR3 length is 17 residues. The V segment lost 0 bases and the J segment 4 bases; nucleotides outside the gene matches: 7. Germline CDR1 MNHNS, CDR2 SASEGT. Partial CDR3 DNA: TGTGCCAGCAGTGAAGCGACGGGACAGGGCCAATACAATGAG. Encoded protein: CASSEATGQGQYNE. The entire CDR3 reads CASSEATGQGQYNEQFF.

This clone occurred many times. The CDR3 end falls 3 residues outside the read, so it is completed with the germline J gene. Other DNA sequences in the sample encode the same CDR3. This chain connects TRBV2 to TRBJ2-2; a possible D gene is TRBD2 (7 bases). The CDR3 is 15 residues long. Germline values: CDR1 SNHLY, CDR2 FYNNEI. V was cut by 3 bases and J by 1 base, with 9 bases left in between. The covered CDR3 bases are TGTGCCAGCAGTGAGAGGGGGGGGAACACCGGGGAG. Its protein is CASSERGGNTGE. The full CDR3 sequence reads CASSERGGNTGELFF.

This clone was recorded at least ten times. Coverage ceases 3 residues before the CDR3 finishes, and the germline J gene fills in the end. The chain employs TRBV7-8 and TRBJ1-5; no reliable D call. Germline-derived CDR1 and CDR2 are SGHVS and FQNEAQ. This CDR3 contains 13 residues. The ends were cut back, 5 bases at V and 3 bases at J, with 8 bases in the middle. CDR3 region: CASSRDTNQPQHF. The sequenced part of the CDR3 DNA is TGTGCCAGCAGCCGCGACACCAATCAGCCC.

This clone was seen repeatedly, ten times or more. The missing CDR3 end, 3 residues past where the read stops, is filled in from the germline J gene. The chain recombines TRBV2 with TRBJ1-2; D gene unclear. Trimming stripped 3 bases from V and 1 base from J, with 6 bases between. The V gene's germline CDR1 is SNHLY and CDR2 FYNNEI. The CDR3 runs to 13 residues. This CDR3 is CASSDGDNYGYTF. Incomplete CDR3 DNA: TGTGCCAGCAGTGACGGGGATAACTATGGC. Complete variable domain (other parts from reference TRBV2 and TRBJ1-2): EPEVTQTPSHQVTQMGQEVILRCVPISNHLYFYWYRQILGQKVEFLVSFYNNEISEKSEIFDDQFSVERPDGSNFTLKIRSTKLEDSAMYFCASSDGDNYGYTFGSGTRLTVV.

This clone was detected many times. The read is 3 residues too short to cover the CDR3 end, so that end is filled in from the germline J gene. The V and J genes are TRBV5-1 and TRBJ1-1, with D possibly TRBD1 on 6 matching bases. Germline V CDR1 and CDR2: SGHRS, YFSETQ. The CDR3 is made up of 14 amino acids. The V gene lost 5 bases and the J gene lost 5 bases, with 16 bases spanning the gap. The CDR3 bases that were read are TGCGCCAGCAGTCGTGGACAGACGGGGACTGAA. This sequence encodes CASSRGQTGTE. The entire CDR3 sequence reads CASSRGQTGTEAFF.